Included here is one T cell receptor beta chain sequence, with context. The table lists this clone with a count of one. Its recognized antigen is unknown. Qualities for individual bases were not recorded, and no much larger clone is one base off. Participants in the prospective study were enrolled through a virtual design, were aged roughly 18 to 90 years, and lived in approximately 25 United States geographic areas. In the prospective study, cohorts were assigned on the basis of participant-reported clinical history obtained from a screening survey and a study questionnaire. Each participant in the prospective study had whole blood, serum and a nasopharyngeal or oropharyngeal swab collected by mobile phlebotomists. Prospective study participants could optionally give additional blood draws and questionnaires over a 2-month period. Blood samples from the prospective study were shipped frozen or at room temperature prior to DNA extraction.

Between the V and J ends, shortened by 5 bases and 3 bases respectively, the junction contains 10 bases. The CDR3 goes from the cysteine to the phenylalanine over 14 residues. Here the CDR3 DNA is all that survives: 42 bases in frame from base 1. Reading the germline V gene gives CDR1 SNHLY and CDR2 FYNNEI. TCRbeta CDR3 regions were amplified from genomic DNA by means of the immunoSEQ Assay, a bias-controlled multiplex PCR. The source study handled its data this way. Nucleated cell counts per sample were estimated from amplification of reference gene primers within the assay. To quantify the absolute abundance of each unique TCRbeta CDR3 rearrangement, sequence reads were collapsed and filtered. For each sample, productive Simpson clonality was calculated as the square root of Simpson's diversity index over productive rearrangements. As stored in TCRdb, this immuneACCESS dataset retains in-frame rearrangements with V and J assigned. A fraction of the clones does not appear; measured against another copy, unresolved V genes explain less than half of the discrepancy, and the remainder lacks a known reason. V and J calls and clone size are as listed in that table; D and trimming were resolved from the DNA. The sample table contains some 250,000 clones; only one count was recorded for just over 90% of them. Jointly, the top ten make up roughly 2% of the sample.

These data belong to a study of blood T cell repertoires in COVID-19 (dated by TCRdb to the early 2020s). Broadly, across the study: Samples covering the acute and convalescent phases of COVID-19 were provided by collaborators in the United States, Italy and Spain. The material from the prospective study consisted of cDNA or gDNA derived from T cells, B-cell-depleted T cells, or PBMCs. The samples were drawn from two sources: the first 160 participants of the ongoing ImmuneRACE study, and some 1,300 subjects contributed by 6 global collaborators. Where available, HLA class I and class II types were obtained from metadata supplied by the sample provider rather than from assay-based typing. A freely available public database, intended as a resource for researchers studying the immune response to SARS-CoV-2, is where the repertoires were released. Deeply sampled blood TCRbeta repertoires from subjects exposed to, actively infected with, or recovered from COVID-19 were included in the dataset. Nearly every sample came with metadata listing a de-identified subject ID, COVID-19 status, age in years and sex.

Overall study outcomes, separate from this receptor: How much clinical and demographic metadata was included differed by source and by participant, and the metadata was provided uncurated.

Sequences were obtained from PBMCs or T cells enriched from blood (not recorded which). Recombination linked TRBV2 to TRBJ1-4; the D gene is unclear. This receptor was taken from a woman between 40 and 50 years old with acute COVID-19. The CDR3 has the sequence CASSLWAPNEKLFF. The DNA is as follows: TGTGCCAGCAGTTTGTGGGCTCCTAATGAAAAACTGTTTTTT.